This T cell receptor (beta chain) was sequenced in a study of shared clonotypes between healthy human individuals. The CDR3 sequence is 15 residues long. V dropped 4 bases and J dropped 6; count of bases not matched to a gene: 6. The germline V gene has CDR1 KGHSH and CDR2 LQKENI. Assay: immunoSEQ multiplex PCR; the TCRdb copy retains only in-frame clones and omits some. The sample has 2 million to 2.5 million clones, 80% to 95% seen once. The sample consisted of naive CD4+ T cells from PBMCs. Subset: CD45RA+ positively selected. This TCR was recovered from a man aged 18 to 35 in good health. Some clones in this sample may be carry-over from other donors' samples. The chain recombines TRBV18 with TRBJ1-5, with 10 bases aligning to TRBD1. For the CDR3, the DNA is TGTGCCAGCTCACAGAGACAGGGGGCAATTCAGCCCCAGCATTTT. It codes for CASSQRQGAIQPQHF.